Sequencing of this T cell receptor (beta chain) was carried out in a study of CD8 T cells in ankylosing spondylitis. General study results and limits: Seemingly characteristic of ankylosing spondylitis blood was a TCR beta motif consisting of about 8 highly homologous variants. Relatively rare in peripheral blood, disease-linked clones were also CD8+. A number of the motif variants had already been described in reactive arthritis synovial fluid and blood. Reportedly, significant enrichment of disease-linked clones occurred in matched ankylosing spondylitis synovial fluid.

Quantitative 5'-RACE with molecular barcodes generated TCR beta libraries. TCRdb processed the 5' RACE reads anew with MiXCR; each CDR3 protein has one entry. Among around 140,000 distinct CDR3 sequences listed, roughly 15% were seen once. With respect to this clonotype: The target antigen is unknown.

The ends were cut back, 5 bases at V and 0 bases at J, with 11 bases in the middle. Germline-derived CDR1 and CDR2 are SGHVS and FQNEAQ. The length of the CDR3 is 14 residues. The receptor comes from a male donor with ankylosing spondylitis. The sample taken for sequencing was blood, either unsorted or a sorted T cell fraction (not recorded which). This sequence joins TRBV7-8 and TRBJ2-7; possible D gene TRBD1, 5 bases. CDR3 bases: TGTGCCAGCAGCCCCTTTAGGGGCTCCTACGAGCAGTACTTC. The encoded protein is CASSPFRGSYEQYF.